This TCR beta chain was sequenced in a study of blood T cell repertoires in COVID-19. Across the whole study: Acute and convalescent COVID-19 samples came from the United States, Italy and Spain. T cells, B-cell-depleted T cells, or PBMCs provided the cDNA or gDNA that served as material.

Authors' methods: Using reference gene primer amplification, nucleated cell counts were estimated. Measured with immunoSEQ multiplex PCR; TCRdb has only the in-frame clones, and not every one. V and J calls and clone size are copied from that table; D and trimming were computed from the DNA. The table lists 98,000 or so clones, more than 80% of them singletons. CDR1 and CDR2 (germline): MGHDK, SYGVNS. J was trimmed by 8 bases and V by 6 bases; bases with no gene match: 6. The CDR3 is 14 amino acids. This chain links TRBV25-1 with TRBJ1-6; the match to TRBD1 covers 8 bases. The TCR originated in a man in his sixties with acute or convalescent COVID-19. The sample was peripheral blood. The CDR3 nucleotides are TGTGCCAGCAGAAGGACAGGGATTGATTCACCCCTCCACTTT. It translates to CASRRTGIDSPLHF.